This T cell receptor (beta chain) was documented in a study of T cell clonality in common variable immunodeficiency. Overall study findings and caveats: What drives increased CVID clonality needs T cell subpopulation sequencing. Common variable immunodeficiency TCR beta sequences reportedly had fewer deletions and N-nucleotide insertions.

Replacement immunoglobulin had been given to every CVID subject for at least one year. CVID subjects were neither ill nor on immunomodulatory or immunosuppressive medication at sampling. This clone showed up many times. Antigen specificity is unknown. The observed sequence ends 3 residues before the CDR3 terminus, with the missing tail filled in from the germline J gene. Other DNA variants within this sample encode the same CDR3. TCRdb's copy holds only in-frame clones and misses some; the assay was immunoSEQ multiplex PCR. The sample has several thousand clones, none seen only once; the top ten hold around 13%. The germline V gene encodes CDR1 SEHNR and CDR2 FQNEAQ (reference sequence). This CDR3 region has 12 residues. V was pared by 5 bases and J by 6 bases, with 11 bases between.

Sequenced input: peripheral blood mononuclear cells. The source is a human donor with common variable immunodeficiency. This chain connects TRBV7-9 to TRBJ2-7; maybe TRBD1 (6 bases). The covered CDR3 bases are TGTGCCAGCAGCGTACAGGGTAGCGAG. It is translated as CASSVQGSE. In full, the CDR3 reads CASSVQGSEQYF.